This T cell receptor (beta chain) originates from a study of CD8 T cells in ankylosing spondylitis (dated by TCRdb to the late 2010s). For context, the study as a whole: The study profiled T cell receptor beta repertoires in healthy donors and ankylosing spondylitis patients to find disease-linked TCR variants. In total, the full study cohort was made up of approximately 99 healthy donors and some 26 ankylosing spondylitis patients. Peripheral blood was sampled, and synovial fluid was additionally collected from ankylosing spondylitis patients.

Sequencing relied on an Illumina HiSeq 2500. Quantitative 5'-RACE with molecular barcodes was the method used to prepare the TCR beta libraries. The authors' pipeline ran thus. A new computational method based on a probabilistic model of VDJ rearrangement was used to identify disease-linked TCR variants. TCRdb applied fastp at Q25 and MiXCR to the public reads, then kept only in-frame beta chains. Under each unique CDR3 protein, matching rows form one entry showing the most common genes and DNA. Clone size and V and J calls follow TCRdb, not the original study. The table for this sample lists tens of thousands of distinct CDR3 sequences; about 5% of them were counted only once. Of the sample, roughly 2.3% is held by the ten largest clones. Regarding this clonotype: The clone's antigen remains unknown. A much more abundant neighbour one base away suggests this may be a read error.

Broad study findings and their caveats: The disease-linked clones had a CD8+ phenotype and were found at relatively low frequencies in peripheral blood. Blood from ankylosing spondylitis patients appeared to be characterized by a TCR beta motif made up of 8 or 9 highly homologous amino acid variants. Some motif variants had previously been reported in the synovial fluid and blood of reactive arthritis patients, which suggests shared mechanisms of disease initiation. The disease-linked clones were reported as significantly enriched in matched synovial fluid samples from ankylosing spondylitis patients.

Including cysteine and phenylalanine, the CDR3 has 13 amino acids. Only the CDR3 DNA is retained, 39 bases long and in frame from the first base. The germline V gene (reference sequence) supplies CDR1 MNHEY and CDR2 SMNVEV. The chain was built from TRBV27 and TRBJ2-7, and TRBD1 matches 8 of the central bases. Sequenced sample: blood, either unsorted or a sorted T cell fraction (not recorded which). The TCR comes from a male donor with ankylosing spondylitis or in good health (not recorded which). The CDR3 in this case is CSSRPGTGYEQYF. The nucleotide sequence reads TGTTCCAGCAGACCCGGGACAGGCTACGAGCAGTACTTC.